The 30 T cell receptor beta chains presented below share a single source sample, sequenced in a study of T cell repertoires in cytomegalovirus infection (dated by TCRdb to 2018 to 2020). Instrument on record: Illumina HiSeq 1500. TCRdb reprocessing: public reads trimmed at Q25 with fastp, clones called with MiXCR, in-frame beta chains kept. Every distinct CDR3 protein forms one entry, paired with its most common genes and DNA. The sample has more than 400,000 distinct CDR3 sequences on record, about 25% of them singletons. The ten largest clones take up about 12% of the sample. The sequenced sample consisted of PBMCs. The source of these receptors is a human donor in good health (CMV status not recorded). Some clones in this sample may be carry-over from other donors' samples.

Of note for this clonotype: One junction end does not reproduce the germline sequence, and a read error may be involved. This chain links TRBV4-2 with TRBJ1-1; D possibly corresponds to TRBD1 (5 bases). The CDR3 length is 16 residues. Per germline, CDR1 LGHNA and CDR2 YNFKEQ. The CDR3 DNA follows: TGTGCCTGCAGCCAAGTCGTGTCCTTCGGGGGCACTGAAGCTTTCTTT. Its translation is CACSQVVSFGGTEAFF.

V and J are TRBV20-1 and TRBJ2-1; no reliable D call. The CDR3 spans 14 residues. Germline loops: CDR1 DFQATT, CDR2 SNEGSKA (reference sequence). V was trimmed by 0 bases and J by 6 bases, leaving 12 bases between them. Here the CDR3 DNA reads TGCAGTGCTAGAGATGGCGGTAGTATCAATGAGCAGTTCTTC. Its protein product is CSARDGGSINEQFF.

This clonotype was picked up many times. The rearrangement links TRBV7-3 to TRBJ1-6, with D unresolved. V lost 4 bases and J lost 6, with 10 bases in between. The CDR3 has 14 residues. Germline-derived CDR1 and CDR2 are SGHTA and FQGTGA. The CDR3 spells CASSSDGTNSPLHF. The CDR3 DNA follows: TGTGCCAGCAGCTCGGACGGAACTAATTCACCCCTCCACTTT.

CDR3: CASSQETGGTDTQYF. As DNA, the CDR3 is TGCGCCAGCAGCCAAGAGACAGGGGGCACAGATACGCAGTATTTT. This chain links TRBV4-3 with TRBJ2-3; 8 positions agree with TRBD1. V gave up 0 bases and J gave up 1 base; unmatched junction bases: 0. Germline V lookup: CDR1 LGHNA, CDR2 YSLEER. This CDR3 comprises 15 residues.

J is TRBJ1-6 and V is TRBV28; 7 bases map to TRBD1. The V gene end was trimmed by 5 bases and the J gene end by 6 bases; junction bases not matched to a gene: 7. The CDR3 runs 15 residues. Germline V gives CDR1 MDHEN, CDR2 SYDVKM. CDR3 sequence (DNA): TGTGCCAGCAGTGGGGGGGCAGGGGGTAATTCACCCCTCCACTTT. It is translated as CASSGGAGGNSPLHF.

V gene TRBV4-3 combines with J gene TRBJ2-2; 14 bases line up with TRBD2. CDR1 is LGHNA, CDR2 YSLEER, per germline. The J segment lost 3 bases and the V segment lost 4 bases, leaving 4 bases of the junction unmatched. The CDR3 contains 17 residues. The chain's CDR3 is CASSRGTSGSYTGELFF. DNA for the CDR3: TGCGCCAGCAGCCGAGGGACTAGCGGGAGTTACACCGGGGAGCTGTTTTTT.

This clonotype showed up just a few times. The chain links TRBV6-2 or TRBV6-3 to TRBJ1-1; D is unresolved. The CDR3 contains 14 residues. The germline CDR1 and CDR2 sequences are MNHEY and SVGEGT. Trimming cost V 5 bases and J 9 bases, with 19 bases left between them. The CDR3, as DNA: TGTGCCAGCAGTCCACTTCACAGAGCTGGGAAAGCTTTCTTT. Amino acid sequence: CASSPLHRAGKAFF.

This clonotype was counted only a few times. The CDR3 nucleotides are TGTGCCAGCAACCGGGTCCCCGACACTGAAGCTTTCTTT. Amino acids: CASNRVPDTEAFF. The chain links TRBV12-3 or TRBV12-4 to TRBJ1-1; D remains unclear. V was cut by 7 bases and J by 3 bases, with 12 bases left in between. CDR3 length: 13 residues.

The CDR3 DNA follows: TGCAGTGCTAGGACGGACAGGGGCCGTGAAAAACTGTTTTTT. Its protein is CSARTDRGREKLFF. This sequence joins TRBV20-1 and TRBJ1-4; 9 bases map to TRBD1. The germline gives CDR1 DFQATT, CDR2 SNEGSKA (reference sequence). There are 14 residues in the CDR3. The V segment lost 3 bases and the J segment 7 bases; nucleotides outside the gene matches: 6.

CDR3 amino acids: CASSLGGLGTEAFF. CDR3 nucleotide sequence: TGTGCCAGCAGCTTAGGAGGGCTGGGCACTGAAGCTTTCTTT. The genes are TRBV7-6 and TRBJ1-1; D gene uncertain. CDR3 length: 14 amino acids. V lost 1 base and J 4 bases, leaving 10 bases between the germline ends. Germline V lookup: CDR1 SGHVS, CDR2 FNYEAQ.

The rearrangement joins TRBV18 to TRBJ2-5; 8 positions agree with TRBD2. Looked up from germline, CDR1 is KGHSH and CDR2 is LQKENI. CDR3 length: 17 residues. Germline trimming cut 2 bases from V and 1 base from J; bases unmatched to any gene: 9. CDR3 nucleotide sequence: TGTGCCAGCTCACCAAGGGACGTAGCGGGGTTCCAAGAGACCCAGTACTTC. It is translated as CASSPRDVAGFQETQYF. The full variable domain, rest sourced from reference TRBV18 and TRBJ2-5, is NAGVMQNPRHLVRRRGQEARLRCSPMKGHSHVYWYRQLPEEGLKFMVYLQKENIIDESGMPKERFSAEFPKEGPSILRIQQVVRGDSAAYFCASSPRDVAGFQETQYFGPGTRLLVL.

In this sample, this clonotype turned up a few times. The chain recombines TRBV19 with TRBJ2-1; 9 nucleotides line up with TRBD1. Trimming at V came to 6 bases and at J to 1 base, leaving 4 bases not matched to a gene. This CDR3 is 15 amino acids long. Germline lookup yields CDR1 LNHDA and CDR2 SQIVND (reference sequence). The CDR3 is CASRKDRGSYNEQFF. The DNA for the CDR3 is TGTGCCAGTAGAAAGGACAGGGGTTCCTACAATGAGCAGTTCTTC. Using reference TRBV19 and TRBJ2-1 for the parts outside the CDR3, the full variable domain is DGGITQSPKYLFRKEGQNVTLSCEQNLNHDAMYWYRQDPGQGLRLIYYSQIVNDFQKGDIAEGYSVSREKKESFPLTVTSAQKNPTAFYLCASRKDRGSYNEQFFGPGTRLTVL.

This clonotype was recorded a few times. The gene calls are TRBV6-6 and TRBJ1-1; no clear D gene. V gave up 7 bases and J gave up 4 bases, with 13 bases separating them. This CDR3 is built from 13 residues. CDR1 is MNHNY and CDR2 is SVGAGI in the germline V gene (reference sequence). CDR3 protein: CASTVGQATEAFF. In nucleotides, the CDR3 is TGTGCCAGCACTGTGGGTCAGGCCACTGAAGCTTTCTTT.

The rearrangement joins TRBV10-3 to TRBJ2-3; the D gene is possibly TRBD1 (7 bases). V lost 0 bases to trimming and J lost 1 base, with 11 bases between them. Germline V gene sequence: CDR1 ENHRY, CDR2 SYGVKD. The CDR3 extends over 16 amino acids. CDR3 sequence (DNA): TGTGCCATCAGTGAGTCAGGAGGGGGCGGCACAGATACGCAGTATTTT. The encoded protein is CAISESGGGGTDTQYF.

This clonotype was seen more than once but under ten times. The chain links TRBV7-9 to TRBJ2-4; a possible D gene is TRBD2 (5 bases). Germline CDR1 and CDR2: SEHNR and FQNEAQ (reference sequence). The CDR3 consists of 13 residues. Trimming stripped 5 bases from V and 7 bases from J, with 12 bases between. CDR3: CASSPRVGNIQYF. CDR3 nucleotide sequence: TGTGCCAGCAGCCCGAGGGTGGGCAACATTCAGTACTTC.

The chain is built from TRBV19 and TRBJ1-5; D remains unclear. Trimming cost V 3 bases and J 9 bases, with 12 bases left between them. Germline CDR1 LNHDA, CDR2 SQIVND (reference sequence). CDR3 length equals 13 residues. CDR3 loop: CASSIGLGGPQHF. As DNA, the CDR3 is TGTGCCAGTAGTATTGGGCTCGGTGGGCCCCAGCATTTT.

The sample holds many counts of this clonotype. The chain links TRBV7-2 to TRBJ1-1; D remains ambiguous. CDR1 is SGHTA, CDR2 FQGNSA, per germline. This CDR3 has 14 amino acids. Deletions cut 2 bases from V and 0 bases from J, with 7 bases between. DNA of the CDR3: TGTGCCAGCAGCTTAACACTCCTGAACACTGAAGCTTTCTTT. Amino acids: CASSLTLLNTEAFF.

This clonotype was observed a few times. The gene calls are TRBV7-2 and TRBJ2-7; D gene unclear. Trimming removed 0 bases at V and 2 bases at J, with 8 bases between. Germline lookup yields CDR1 SGHTA and CDR2 FQGNSA. The CDR3 contains 14 residues. The DNA for the CDR3 is TGTGCCAGCAGCTTAGCGGTCGGCCCCTACGAGCAGTACTTC. It codes for CASSLAVGPYEQYF.

The chain joins TRBV10-3 to TRBJ2-5, with D possibly being TRBD2 (6 bases). Per germline, CDR1 ENHRY and CDR2 SYGVKD. V was shortened by 8 bases and J by 2 bases, with 9 bases between the two germline ends. This CDR3 has 12 residues. CDR3 bases: TGTGCCATCGGGCGGGAACAAGAGACCCAGTACTTC. Its translation is CAIGREQETQYF.

This chain links TRBV5-4 with TRBJ1-1, with 7 bases aligning to TRBD1. Germline CDR1 SGHNT, CDR2 YYREEE (reference sequence). The CDR3 spans 17 residues. Trimming removed 4 bases from V and 1 base from J; junction bases left unmatched: 13. CDR3 protein: CASSPRTGVKKNTEAFF. The CDR3 DNA reads TGTGCCAGCAGCCCGAGGACAGGAGTAAAGAAGAACACTGAAGCTTTCTTT.

This chain connects TRBV30 to TRBJ2-5; TRBD2 matches at 12 bases. The CDR3 consists of 15 residues. Germline-derived CDR1 and CDR2 are GTSNPN and SVGIG (reference sequence). J gave up 5 bases and V 4 bases, and 8 bases lay outside the gene matches. The CDR3 region is CAWTGLAGLLETQYF. In DNA, the CDR3 is TGTGCCTGGACAGGACTAGCGGGATTACTCGAGACCCAGTACTTC.

In its sample, this clonotype was seen a few times. Here the CDR3 reads CAISANSYEQYV. The DNA for the CDR3 is TGTGCCATCAGTGCCAACAGCTACGAGCAGTACGTC. The J gene is TRBJ2-7, the V gene TRBV10-3; D gene unclear. This CDR3 comprises 12 residues. CDR1 and CDR2 (germline): ENHRY, SYGVKD. V was pared by 4 bases and J by 3 bases, with 7 bases between.

The chain couples TRBV12-3 or TRBV12-4 to TRBJ1-3; D uncertain. The V and J ends lost 6 bases and 0 bases respectively, with 18 bases between them. The CDR3 spans 17 residues. The CDR3 DNA sequence: TGTGCCAGCAGCCTACCCACCTCCGGGCCCTCTGGAAACACCATATATTTT. It is translated as CASSLPTSGPSGNTIYF.

The chain couples TRBV11-2 to TRBJ1-4; D is unresolved. There are 17 residues in the CDR3. Germline loops: CDR1 SGHAT, CDR2 FQNNGV. Trimming cost V 0 bases and J 2 bases, with 13 bases left between them. The chain's CDR3 is CASSLEGSFLTNEKLFF. CDR3 DNA sequence: TGTGCCAGCAGCTTAGAGGGCTCCTTTCTTACTAATGAAAAACTGTTTTTT.

This clonotype was detected a few times. The chain has TRBV7-3 and TRBJ2-1; D gene uncertain. Germline V gives CDR1 SGHTA, CDR2 FQGTGA. The V and J ends lost 5 bases and 0 bases respectively, with 17 bases between them. CDR3 length equals 17 residues. CDR3 sequence: CASSPGRLASSYNEQFF. The CDR3 DNA sequence: TGTGCCAGCAGCCCTGGACGTCTCGCGAGCTCCTACAATGAGCAGTTCTTC.

This sequence joins TRBV6-5 and TRBJ1-1, with no clear D. Germline CDR1 and CDR2: MNHEY and SVGAGI. This CDR3 spans 15 amino acids. With 6 bases removed from V and 1 base from J, the gap between germline ends came to 15 bases. CDR3: CASSRTMGGNTEAFF. The CDR3 DNA is TGTGCCAGCAGCCGAACTATGGGCGGGAACACTGAAGCTTTCTTT.

This clonotype came up a few times. The rearrangement links TRBV6-5 to TRBJ1-5; D perhaps matches TRBD1 (5 bases). This CDR3 comprises 16 residues. In germline, CDR1 is MNHEY, CDR2 SVGAGI. V was trimmed by 6 bases and J by 0 bases, leaving 15 bases between them. This chain's CDR3 is CASSGGSGLSNQPQHF. The DNA of the CDR3 is TGTGCCAGCAGCGGGGGGAGCGGCCTTAGCAATCAGCCCCAGCATTTT.

This clonotype was observed a few times. The chain uses TRBV19 and TRBJ1-2, with a possible D match to TRBD1 (5 bases). The CDR3 covers 12 residues. From germline, CDR1 is LNHDA and CDR2 SQIVND (reference sequence). V shed 7 bases and J shed 8 bases, with 14 bases lying between them. The CDR3: CASTLGLWGYTF. Here the CDR3 DNA reads TGTGCCAGTACCTTGGGACTCTGGGGCTACACCTTC.

This CDR3 reads CASRLLARSWDTGELFF. The CDR3 DNA reads TGTGCCAGCAGACTACTGGCTAGGTCTTGGGACACCGGGGAGCTGTTTTTT. This chain connects TRBV28 to TRBJ2-2; D not certain. V shed 6 bases and J shed 3 bases, with 20 bases lying between them. CDR3 length: 17 residues. Germline loops: CDR1 MDHEN, CDR2 SYDVKM.

This sequence joins TRBV14 and TRBJ2-3; possibly TRBD2 for D (6 bases). Germline loops: CDR1 SGHDN, CDR2 FVKESK. The V gene lost 1 base and the J gene lost 0 bases, with 11 bases spanning the gap. This CDR3 is built from 16 residues. CDR3 loop: CASSQVSGSSTDTQYF. CDR3 coding DNA: TGTGCCAGCAGCCAAGTTAGCGGAAGTAGCACAGATACGCAGTATTTT. The variable domain in full, completed from reference TRBV14 and TRBJ2-3, reads EAGVTQFPSHSVIEKGQTVTLRCDPISGHDNLYWYRRVMGKEIKFLLHFVKESKQDESGMPNNRFLAERTGGTYSTLKVQPAELEDSGVYFCASSQVSGSSTDTQYFGPGTRLTVL.